This TCR beta chain was profiled in a study of shared clonotypes between healthy human individuals. Study overall: Per donor, CD8 memory used one plate, CD8 naive used two, CD4 memory used three and CD4 naive used three.

Regarding the study as a whole: About 5.2% was the fraction of naive CD4 clonotypes found shared across several donors.

Details on this clone: The target antigen is unknown.

Donation came from healthy HIV-negative adults that had no recent acute infections or vaccinations. The split of CD4+ cells yielded CD45RA+ naive and CD45RA-negative memory subsets. The CDR3 covers 17 residues. Germline V gene sequence: CDR1 LGHNA, CDR2 YNFKEQ. Trimming pared 2 bases from V and 1 base from J, leaving 17 bases between. Produced via immunoSEQ multiplex PCR; TCRdb's table is partial and in-frame only. The sample has 1,400,000 or so clones, approximately 98.5% seen once. Sequences were obtained from naive CD4+ T cells sorted from blood. Subset indicated: CD45RA+ positively selected. The origin of this receptor is a man aged 25-45 years in good health. The chain recombines TRBV4-2 with TRBJ2-5, with no clear D. CDR3 protein: CASSQLGRAALQETQYF. The CDR3 DNA reads as TGTGCCAGCAGCCAACTCGGCCGGGCGGCGCTCCAAGAGACCCAGTACTTC.